The clone carrying this T cell receptor beta chain has more than one count but fewer than ten. Its cognate antigen is unknown. V was clipped by 4 bases and J by 2 bases, with 11 bases between them. CDR1 is SQVTM and CDR2 is ANQGSEA in the germline V gene. The CDR3 consists of 14 residues. Each donor gave approximately 9.7 milliliters of peripheral blood. The data were obtained in a study of blood T cells in healthy people across ages. The study, taken as a whole, reports: The authors considered diversity estimates from one million T cells to be underestimates. More naive CD4+ cells and higher diversity were found in long-lived than in aged donors.

For the second PCR, which ran for 7 to 11 cycles, a sample-barcoded 5' primer and a J-beta primer mix were used. All cDNA molecules were each tagged by a template-switch adaptor with 12 random nucleotides. TCRdb analysed the 5' RACE reads with MiXCR anew, one entry per CDR3 protein. The sample lists hundreds of thousands of distinct CDR3 sequences, around 46% occurring once. The source of this sequence is a man aged 25-45 years in good health. This sequence joins TRBV29-1 and TRBJ2-2; D gene ambiguous. Sequenced material: blood. The CDR3 loop reads CSVGGNLNTGELFF. The CDR3 DNA sequence: TGCAGCGTTGGTGGAAACTTAAACACCGGGGAGCTGTTTTTT.